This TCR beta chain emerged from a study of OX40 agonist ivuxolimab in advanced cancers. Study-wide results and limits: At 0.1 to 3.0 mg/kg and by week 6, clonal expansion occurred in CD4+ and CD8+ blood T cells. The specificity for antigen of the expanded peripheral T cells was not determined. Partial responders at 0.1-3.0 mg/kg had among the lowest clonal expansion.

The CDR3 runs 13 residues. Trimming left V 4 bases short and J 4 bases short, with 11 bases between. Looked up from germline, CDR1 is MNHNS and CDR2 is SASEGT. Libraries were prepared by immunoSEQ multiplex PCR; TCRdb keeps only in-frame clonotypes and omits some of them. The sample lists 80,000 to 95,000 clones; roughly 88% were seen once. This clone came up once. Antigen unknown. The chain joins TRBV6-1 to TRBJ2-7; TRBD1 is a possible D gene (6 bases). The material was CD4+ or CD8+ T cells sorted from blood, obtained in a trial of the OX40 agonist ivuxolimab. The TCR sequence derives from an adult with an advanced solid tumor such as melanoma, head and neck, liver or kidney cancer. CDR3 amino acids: CASSGGHQYEQYF. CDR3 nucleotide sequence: TGTGCCAGCAGTGGGGGACACCAGTACGAGCAGTACTTC.